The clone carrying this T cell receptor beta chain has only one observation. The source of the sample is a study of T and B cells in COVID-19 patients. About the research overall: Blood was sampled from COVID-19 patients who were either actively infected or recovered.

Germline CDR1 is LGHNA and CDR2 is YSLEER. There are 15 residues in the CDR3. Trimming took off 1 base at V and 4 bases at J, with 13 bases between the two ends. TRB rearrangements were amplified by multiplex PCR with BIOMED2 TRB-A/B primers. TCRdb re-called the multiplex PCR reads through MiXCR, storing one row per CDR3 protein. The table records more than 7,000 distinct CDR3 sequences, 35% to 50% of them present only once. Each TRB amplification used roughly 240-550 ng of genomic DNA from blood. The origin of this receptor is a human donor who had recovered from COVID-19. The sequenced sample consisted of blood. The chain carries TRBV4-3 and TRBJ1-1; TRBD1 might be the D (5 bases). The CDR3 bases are TGCGCCAGCAGCCAAGGGGAGGGGCGCATCACTGAAGCTTTCTTT. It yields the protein CASSQGEGRITEAFF.